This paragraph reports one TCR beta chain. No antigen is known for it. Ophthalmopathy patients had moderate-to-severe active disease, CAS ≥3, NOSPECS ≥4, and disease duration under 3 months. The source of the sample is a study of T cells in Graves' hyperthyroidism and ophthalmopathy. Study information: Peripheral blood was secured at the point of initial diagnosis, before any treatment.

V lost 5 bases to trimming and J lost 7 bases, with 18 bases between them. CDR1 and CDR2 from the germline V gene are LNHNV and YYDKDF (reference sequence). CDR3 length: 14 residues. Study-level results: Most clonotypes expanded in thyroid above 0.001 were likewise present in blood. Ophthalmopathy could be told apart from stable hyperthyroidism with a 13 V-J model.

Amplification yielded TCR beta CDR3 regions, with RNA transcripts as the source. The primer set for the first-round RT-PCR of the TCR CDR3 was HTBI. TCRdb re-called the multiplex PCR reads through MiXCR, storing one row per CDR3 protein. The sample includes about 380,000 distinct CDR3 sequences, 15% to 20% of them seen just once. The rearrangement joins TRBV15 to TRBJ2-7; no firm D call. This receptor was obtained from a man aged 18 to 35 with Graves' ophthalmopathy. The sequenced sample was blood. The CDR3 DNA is TGTGCCACCAGCGGATGGGGTAGGTTTACGGAGCAGTACTTC. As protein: CATSGWGRFTEQYF.